The present T cell receptor beta chain was sequenced within a study of human T cells and chemical hapten exposure. This clonotype turned up a few times. The time point: pre-sensitization, week 0. Treatment reported: therapeutic diphenylcyclopropenone sensitization with weekly scalp DPC. One entry per CDR3 protein, called by TCRdb with MiXCR from the RACE reads. The data show roughly 260,000 distinct CDR3 sequences, with approximately 8.6% seen just once and over 2% held by the top ten. Germline CDR1 and CDR2: MNHEY and SVGAGI. V lost 4 bases and J lost 4, with 10 bases in between. The CDR3 sequence is 14 residues long.

The sample was whole blood, taken in connection with sensitization to the hapten diphenylcyclopropenone (DPC). This receptor was identified in a woman aged 40-49 years with alopecia areata. Some clones in this sample may be carry-over from other donors' samples. The genes are TRBV6-5 and TRBJ2-2; D gene unclear. CDR3 sequence (DNA): TGTGCCAGCAGTTGGAAGCACATCACCGGGGAGCTGTTTTTT. It specifies CASSWKHITGELFF.